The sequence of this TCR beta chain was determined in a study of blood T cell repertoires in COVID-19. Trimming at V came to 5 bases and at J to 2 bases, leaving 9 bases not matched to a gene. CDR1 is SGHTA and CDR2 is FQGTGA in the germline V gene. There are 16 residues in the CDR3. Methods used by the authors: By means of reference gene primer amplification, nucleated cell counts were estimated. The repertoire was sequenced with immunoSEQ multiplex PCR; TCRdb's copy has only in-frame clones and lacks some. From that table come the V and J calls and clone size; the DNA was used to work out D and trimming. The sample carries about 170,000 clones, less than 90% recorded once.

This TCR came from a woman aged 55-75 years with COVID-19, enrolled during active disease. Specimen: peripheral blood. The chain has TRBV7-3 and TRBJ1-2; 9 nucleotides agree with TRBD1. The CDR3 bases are TGTGCCAGCAGCCCCTCCGGACAGGGGAAGAACTATGGCTACACCTTC. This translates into CASSPSGQGKNYGYTF.